At least ten counts were recorded for the clone carrying this T cell receptor (beta chain). The entry originates in a study of early T cells in non-severe SARS-CoV-2 infection. On the study more broadly: With bulk RNA from unsorted whole blood as input, sequencing yielded unpaired chains.

Germline values: CDR1 SQVTM, CDR2 ANQGSEA. The trim removed 3 bases at V and 8 bases at J, leaving 15 bases unmatched. This CDR3 comprises 17 residues. Unique molecular identifiers were affixed to single, distinct cDNA molecules. TCRdb ran MiXCR on the 5' RACE reads and lists one entry per CDR3 protein. The sample includes about 82,000 distinct CDR3 sequences, less than 15% of them seen just once. The sequence derives from an adult who was a healthcare worker with PCR-confirmed SARS-CoV-2 infection or an uninfected control (not recorded which). The sequenced sample consisted of whole blood. The rearrangement joins TRBV29-1 to TRBJ2-1, with 11 bases aligning to TRBD2. The CDR3 sequence is CSVEQPDSGGAVYEQFF. In DNA, the CDR3 is TGCAGCGTTGAGCAACCCGATAGCGGGGGGGCTGTCTATGAGCAGTTCTTC.